This entry describes one T cell receptor (beta chain). Its antigen is not known. The data are from a study of CD4+ T cells in melanoma. Broader study findings: CD8+ T cell, macrophage and B cell function reportedly correlated with neoantigen-specific CD4+ T cells. In melanoma, neoantigen-specific CD4+ T cells reportedly differed in differentiation state.

Using immunoSEQ multiplex PCR, the repertoire was profiled, and TCRdb retains in-frame clones only, with some absent. This repertoire shows about 10,000 clones, around 62% found once; its top ten account for 10% to 15%. Sequencing was performed on cells from a culture (not recorded whether cultured in vitro). The origin of this receptor is a human donor with melanoma.

The CDR3 DNA reads as TGTGCCAGCAGCGTAGCATCGGGCCCTGGAAACACCATATATTTT. Amino acid sequence: CASSVASGPGNTIYF. This chain links TRBV9 with TRBJ1-3, with D unresolved. Per germline, CDR1 SGDLS and CDR2 YYNGEE. The CDR3 totals 15 residues. The V end lost 0 bases, the J end lost 2 bases, and 9 bases lay between the germline ends.